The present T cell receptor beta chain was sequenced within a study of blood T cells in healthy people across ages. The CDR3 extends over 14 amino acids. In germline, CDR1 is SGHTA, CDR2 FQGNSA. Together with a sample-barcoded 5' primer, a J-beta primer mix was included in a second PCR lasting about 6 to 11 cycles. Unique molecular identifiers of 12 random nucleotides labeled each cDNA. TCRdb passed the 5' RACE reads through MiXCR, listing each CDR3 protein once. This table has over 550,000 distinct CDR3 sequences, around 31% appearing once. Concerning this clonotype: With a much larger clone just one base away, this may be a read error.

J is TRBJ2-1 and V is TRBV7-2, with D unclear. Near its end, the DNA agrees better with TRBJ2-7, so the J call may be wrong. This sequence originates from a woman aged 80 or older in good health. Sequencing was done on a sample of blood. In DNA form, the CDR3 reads TGTGCCAGCAGCTTAGCAATCGGATACAATGAGCAGTACTTC. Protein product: CASSLAIGYNEQYF.